This T cell receptor beta chain is from a study of Ad26.COV2.S vaccination and SARS-CoV-2 variants. The CDR3 spans 15 residues. Between the trimmed V and J ends, which lost 3 bases and 6 bases, there was a span of 18 bases. Germline CDR1 WNHNN, CDR2 SYGVQD (reference sequence). Libraries were prepared by immunoSEQ multiplex PCR; TCRdb keeps only in-frame clonotypes and omits some of them. This table has about 400,000 clones, 83% appearing once. The treatment was: 15 to 20 received Ad26.COV2.S at low or high dose, single or two shots; about 5 received placebo; per-sample allocation not given. Following the first vaccine or placebo injection, samples were taken on day 63.

V gene TRBV10-1 combines with J gene TRBJ2-7; D call uncertain. The sequence was collected from a person between 18 and 60 years old who received the Ad26.COV2.S COVID-19 vaccine or a placebo. The sample consisted of peripheral blood, taken in a trial of Ad26.COV2.S vaccine versus placebo. This CDR3 reads CASSDSGGLRSEQYF. CDR3 nucleotides: TGCGCCAGCAGTGATTCCGGCGGCTTACGGTCCGAGCAGTACTTC.